Listed below are T cell receptor beta chains from one sample, sequenced in a study of Graves' ophthalmopathy and Graves' hyperthyroidism. TCRdb reprocessed the multiplex PCR reads with MiXCR, giving one entry per CDR3 protein. The profile shows 660,000 or so distinct CDR3 sequences, over 40% of them singletons. Source material: peripheral blood. Receptors originate from an adult man with Graves' ophthalmopathy. Each CDR3 is given with its conserved first and last residue. A D gene is named only where the DNA matches it firmly. The size entry is marked missing in some rows and otherwise reads once, few, many or a size class.

V	J	D	size	DNA	CDR3
TRBV4-3	TRBJ2-1	TRBD1	NA	TGCGCCAGCAGCCAGGTCGGACAGGTCTTGGATGAGCAGTTCTTC	CASSQVGQVLDEQFF
TRBV13	TRBJ2-6	NA	many	TGTGCCAGCAGCCAGGGACCGAACTCTGGGGCCAACGTCCTGACTTTC	CASSQGPNSGANVLTF
TRBV29-1	TRBJ2-7	NA	many	TGCAGCGTTGGGGCAAGAGGCCGAACCTACGAGCAGTACTTC	CSVGARGRTYEQYF
TRBV7-9	TRBJ2-7	TRBD1	many	TGTGCCAGCAGAACGGACAGGGGTCCCTACGAGCAGTACTTC	CASRTDRGPYEQYF
TRBV2	TRBJ1-1	NA	few	TGTGCCAGCAGCACTTTGGGGGAAGAAGCTTTCTTT	CASSTLGEEAFF
TRBV5-1	TRBJ2-7	NA	many	TGCGCCAGCAGCTTCCCGCGGGGAGAGCAGTACTTC	CASSFPRGEQYF
TRBV9	TRBJ2-7	TRBD1	many	TGTGCCAGCAGCGTAGGAGGGACAGGGTACTACGAGCAGTACTTC	CASSVGGTGYYEQYF
TRBV29-1	TRBJ1-1	NA	many	TGCAGCGTTGGGAGAGAGGGTGACACTGAAGCTTTCTTT	CSVGREGDTEAFF
TRBV10-3	TRBJ1-1	NA	many	TGTGCCATCAGTGAGTCGGGGGGGCCGTTCCCTGAAGCTTTCTTT	CAISESGGPFPEAFF
TRBV12-5	TRBJ1-5	NA	NA	TGTGCTAGTGGGGGACTGAGCAATCAGCCCCAGCATTTT	CASGGLSNQPQHF
TRBV5-1	TRBJ1-5	NA	many	TGCGCCAGCAGCTTGGCGGGTACCGAGCCCCAGCATTTT	CASSLAGTEPQHF
TRBV7-2	TRBJ1-3	TRBD1	many	TGTGCCAGCAGCCTCGAGACAGGGGTCGCGAACACCATATATTTT	CASSLETGVANTIYF